The T cell receptor beta chain under discussion was sequenced for a study of T cell responses to AZD1222 COVID-19 vaccine. Study-wide findings and caveats: Mapped onto spike, vaccine-associated CD4 TCRs spanned it and were dominant at 160-218 and 743-854. Baseline serology detected seropositivity in only six or seven AZD1222 recipients. Repertoire sampling happened only post peak T cell response. Females outnumbered males among donors, who were mostly white British; clonal diversity was possibly underestimated.

Data came from immunoSEQ multiplex PCR; TCRdb stores just in-frame clones and leaves some out. Here the sample spans roughly 200,000 clones, just under 95% being singletons. In the case of this clone: What it binds is not known. The same CDR3 can be traced to other DNA sequences in this sample.

The V end lost 1 base, the J end lost 0 bases, and 4 bases lay between the germline ends. Germline CDR1 KGHSH, CDR2 LQKENI. This CDR3 has 14 amino acids. The sequencing used peripheral blood, collected 28 days after the second dose of the MenACWY control vaccine. The chain uses TRBV18 and TRBJ2-1, with D unclear. The TCR sequence derives from an adult who received the MenACWY meningococcal vaccine as a control. The CDR3 sequence: CASSPQSSYNEQFF. The CDR3 region has the DNA TGTGCCAGCTCACCACAAAGCTCCTACAATGAGCAGTTCTTC.